Listed below are T cell receptor beta chains from one sample, sequenced in a study of cytomegalovirus exposure and HLA in healthy donors. The table came from immunoSEQ multiplex PCR; TCRdb's copy has only in-frame clones and leaves some out. Of over 200,000 clones in the sample, roughly 80% were seen once. Sequencing used PBMCs. The origin of the receptors is a woman aged 18-30 years in good health and CMV-seronegative. Both conserved end residues are trimmed from each CDR3. Fields, in order: clone size, J gene, V gene, CDR3 protein. Not all rows give a size; the values are once, few, many and, for expanded clones, a class.

size: -; J: TRBJ2-2; V: TRBV30; CDR3: AWSVGGTVNTGELF
size: -; J: TRBJ1-5; V: TRBV7-2; CDR3: ASSLTYSNQPQH
size: many; J: TRBJ2-1; V: TRBV18; CDR3: ASSPRSSGGAGEQF
size: -; J: TRBJ1-4; V: TRBV7-8; CDR3: ASSPGQVTTNEKLF
size: -; J: TRBJ2-1; V: TRBV28; CDR3: ASSLLVGLAGAAGSYNEQF
size: -; J: TRBJ1-5; V: TRBV18; CDR3: ASSPMGGNQPQH
size: -; J: TRBJ2-7; V: TRBV28; CDR3: ASSSSGGSSYEQY
size: -; J: TRBJ2-7; V: TRBV27; CDR3: ASRPPIIRPTSYEQY
size: -; J: TRBJ1-1; V: TRBV7-8; CDR3: ASSLSPGTEAF
size: -; J: TRBJ2-1; V: TRBV6-5; CDR3: ASHSPRSSYNEQF
size: once; J: TRBJ1-1; V: TRBV30; CDR3: AWITEGDTEAF
size: few; J: TRBJ1-3; V: TRBV7-2; CDR3: ASSRPRGSGNTIY
size: -; J: TRBJ2-7; V: TRBV7-6; CDR3: ASSLALGGYEQY
size: -; J: TRBJ2-7; V: TRBV7-8; CDR3: ASSYGTGNEQY
size: -; J: TRBJ2-7; V: TRBV7-2; CDR3: ASSADRGPYEQY
size: -; J: TRBJ2-2; V: TRBV27; CDR3: ASSLYSGGNTGELF
size: -; J: TRBJ2-7; V: TRBV27; CDR3: ASSLSGQGVYEQY
size: -; J: TRBJ2-1; V: TRBV6-5; CDR3: ASRENRDSHNEQF
size: -; J: TRBJ1-4; V: TRBV18; CDR3: ASSLSPGRINEKLF
size: -; J: TRBJ2-5; V: TRBV5-1; CDR3: ASSGSRGSETQY
size: -; J: TRBJ2-7; V: TRBV5-1; CDR3: ASRGVTGVGEQY
size: -; J: TRBJ2-7; V: TRBV19; CDR3: ASSIGGSTYEQY
size: few; J: TRBJ2-7; V: TRBV5-1; CDR3: ASSLAGGLANHEQY
size: few; J: TRBJ2-7; V: TRBV6-1; CDR3: ASSEVGQLYEQY
size: -; J: TRBJ2-5; V: TRBV5-1; CDR3: ASSPGVGAQETQY
size: -; J: TRBJ1-5; V: TRBV19; CDR3: ASRNLGGVSQPQH
size: -; J: TRBJ2-5; V: TRBV18; CDR3: ASSPPNGRAPETQY
size: -; J: TRBJ2-1; V: TRBV9; CDR3: ASSFTYTGSGYNEQF
size: -; J: TRBJ1-1; V: TRBV7-9; CDR3: ASSSPHTEAF
size: -; J: TRBJ1-3; V: TRBV2; CDR3: ASSEEVGNTIY
size: -; J: TRBJ2-4; V: TRBV4-2; CDR3: ASSQVREFEDQY
size: -; J: TRBJ1-5; V: TRBV2; CDR3: ASSVLGQGNNQPQH
size: -; J: TRBJ1-2; V: TRBV27; CDR3: ASGLMTGREGYT
size: -; J: TRBJ1-3; V: TRBV6-5; CDR3: ASTSSGNTIY
size: -; J: TRBJ1-6; V: TRBV25-1; CDR3: ASSESTVVSPLH
size: once; J: TRBJ2-3; V: TRBV30; CDR3: AWGELHSSSTDTQY
size: once; J: TRBJ2-3; V: TRBV30; CDR3: AWRETSGRSDTQY
size: few; J: TRBJ2-2; V: TRBV5-4; CDR3: ASSAGLAGDDGELF
size: -; J: TRBJ1-1; V: TRBV18; CDR3: ASVSGQGNTEAF
size: -; J: TRBJ2-7; V: TRBV7-9; CDR3: ASSFRGTQSSYEQY
size: few; J: TRBJ1-1; V: TRBV28; CDR3: ASSPVMNTEAF
size: -; J: TRBJ2-2; V: TRBV13; CDR3: ASSLDATGELF
size: -; J: TRBJ1-1; V: TRBV7-3; CDR3: ASSLNGGNTEAF
size: -; J: TRBJ1-1; V: TRBV7-3; CDR3: ASSSQWNTEAF
size: once; J: TRBJ1-1; V: TRBV30; CDR3: AWSKARTWTEAF
size: -; J: TRBJ2-3; V: TRBV19; CDR3: ASSIWGSDTQY
size: -; J: TRBJ1-2; V: TRBV19; CDR3: ASSIPGRTSYGYT
size: -; J: TRBJ1-1; V: TRBV15; CDR3: ATSREGTVNTEAF
size: -; J: TRBJ2-5; V: TRBV28; CDR3: ASSVTGQWFRETQY
size: -; J: TRBJ2-1; V: TRBV27; CDR3: ASMLTHNEQF
size: -; J: TRBJ1-4; V: TRBV27; CDR3: ASSSLDRFGEKLF